Below are 20 T cell receptor beta chains sequenced from a single sample in a study of CXCR3-negative and CXCR3-positive naive CD8 T cells. Libraries of TRB cDNA were made by 5' RACE and carried UMIs. TCRdb re-called the 5' RACE reads and shows each CDR3 protein once, DNA omitted. The table lists under 45,000 distinct CDR3 sequences. Material: memory CD8+ T cells from blood. Source of these receptors: a human donor in good health. Some clones in this sample may be carry-over from other donors' samples.

The chain has TRBV12-3 or TRBV12-4 and TRBJ2-3; the D call of TRBD2 rests on TCRdb alone, since no DNA is present to check it. The CDR3 has 17 amino acids. CDR3 region: CASSSRTSGIITDTQYF.

The CDR3 loop reads CASSLSIGPDEKLFF. The chain uses TRBV28 and TRBJ1-4; TCRdb returns TRBD1, unconfirmable since there is no DNA. The CDR3 runs 15 residues. Germline CDR1 is MDHEN and CDR2 is SYDVKM.

This rearrangement joins TRBV7-9 to TRBJ2-7. The CDR3 length is 12 residues. Germline CDR1 and CDR2: SEHNR and FQNEAQ (reference sequence). The CDR3 region is CASSTDHYEQYF.

The genes are TRBV20-1 and TRBJ2-3; TCRdb reports TRBD2, a call that lacks DNA to check it against. This CDR3 spans 15 amino acids. CDR1 and CDR2 (germline): DFQATT, SNEGSKA (reference sequence). CDR3 region: CSAQLAGGRTDTQYF.

The rearrangement joins TRBV20-1 to TRBJ2-1; TCRdb lists TRBD2, though no DNA is available to test this call. The CDR3 totals 14 residues. Germline CDR1 DFQATT, CDR2 SNEGSKA (reference sequence). The CDR3 loop is CSVNPLAGGNEQFF.

V is TRBV16 and J is TRBJ2-2; the D call of TRBD1 rests on TCRdb alone, since no DNA is present to check it. Germline CDR1 and CDR2: KGHSY and FQNENV. The CDR3 has 15 amino acids. Here the CDR3 reads CASSRMTGGTGELFF. The entire variable domain, with the rest obtained from reference TRBV16 and TRBJ2-2, is as follows: GEEVAQTPKHLVRGEGQKAKLYCAPIKGHSYVFWYQQVLKNEFKFLISFQNENVFDETGMPKERFSAKCLPNSPCSLEIQATKLEDSAVYFCASSRMTGGTGELFFGEGSRLTVL.

The chain has TRBV20-1 and TRBJ1-5. In germline, CDR1 is DFQATT, CDR2 SNEGSKA (reference sequence). This CDR3 region has 16 residues. CDR3 residues: CSALEGWDEGNQPQHF.

This chain uses TRBV14 with TRBJ2-1. The CDR3 consists of 15 residues. CDR1 and CDR2 (germline): SGHDN, FVKESK. CDR3 region: CASSRKVGSWSEQFF.

This sequence joins TRBV7-8 and TRBJ2-2; absent DNA, TCRdb's TRBD2 call cannot be checked. CDR1 SGHVS and CDR2 FQNEAQ come from the germline V gene. The CDR3 has 17 residues. The CDR3 sequence is CASSLVSAVTNTGELFF.

The chain links TRBV7-9 to TRBJ1-5; TCRdb designates TRBD1, a call that cannot be tested without DNA. From germline, CDR1 is SEHNR and CDR2 FQNEAQ (reference sequence). This CDR3 has 15 amino acids. CDR3 region: CASSLSRTSNQPQHF.

The J gene is TRBJ2-7, the V gene TRBV20-1; TCRdb names TRBD2, which stays unverified in the absence of DNA. The germline CDR1 and CDR2 sequences are DFQATT and SNEGSKA (reference sequence). This CDR3 is built from 13 residues. Here the CDR3 reads CSASRLALSEQYF.

The genes are TRBV5-1 and TRBJ1-1. Germline V gives CDR1 SGHRS, CDR2 YFSETQ. This CDR3 contains 16 residues. The CDR3 sequence: CASSPSVGGGNTEAFF.

The chain is built from TRBV14 and TRBJ2-1; TCRdb picks TRBD2, but there is no DNA to check that call. Per germline, CDR1 SGHDN and CDR2 FVKESK. The CDR3 sequence is 14 residues long. CDR3: CASSLAGGMDEQFF.

The chain couples TRBV20-1 to TRBJ1-1. The length of the CDR3 is 15 residues. The germline V gene has CDR1 DFQATT and CDR2 SNEGSKA (reference sequence). The CDR3 region is CSARVVGRANTEAFF.

The chain recombines TRBV4-2 with TRBJ2-7. This CDR3 comprises 16 residues. Germline loops: CDR1 LGHNA, CDR2 YNFKEQ. The CDR3 is CASSQHQGGSTHEQYF.

The rearrangement uses TRBV6-4 and TRBJ1-5; there is no DNA to check the TCRdb D call of TRBD1. Germline CDR1 reads MRHNA; CDR2 reads SNTAGT. The CDR3 is 13 amino acids. This CDR3 reads CASSPGGGQPQHF.

The chain links TRBV28 to TRBJ2-7; TCRdb's D gene call, TRBD1, goes unchecked for lack of DNA. CDR3 length equals 18 residues. Germline loops: CDR1 MDHEN, CDR2 SYDVKM. CDR3 sequence: CASSDPVAVVVPPYEQYF.

The genes are TRBV3-1 and TRBJ2-5; TCRdb picks TRBD1, but there is no DNA to check that call. The CDR3 loop spans 13 amino acids. CDR1 and CDR2 from the germline V gene are LGHDT and YNNKEL (reference sequence). CDR3 amino acids: CASSLDSVETQYF.

The rearrangement links TRBV4-3 to TRBJ1-6; TCRdb returns TRBD1, unconfirmable since there is no DNA. Germline lookup yields CDR1 LGHNA and CDR2 YSLEER. The CDR3 is 16 residues long. CDR3 sequence: CASSQDYRTGVYPLHF.

The chain combines TRBV7-2 with TRBJ2-2. This CDR3 contains 13 residues. Germline V gene lookup returns CDR1 SGHTA and CDR2 FQGNSA. CDR3 sequence reads: CASSPGPTGELFF.